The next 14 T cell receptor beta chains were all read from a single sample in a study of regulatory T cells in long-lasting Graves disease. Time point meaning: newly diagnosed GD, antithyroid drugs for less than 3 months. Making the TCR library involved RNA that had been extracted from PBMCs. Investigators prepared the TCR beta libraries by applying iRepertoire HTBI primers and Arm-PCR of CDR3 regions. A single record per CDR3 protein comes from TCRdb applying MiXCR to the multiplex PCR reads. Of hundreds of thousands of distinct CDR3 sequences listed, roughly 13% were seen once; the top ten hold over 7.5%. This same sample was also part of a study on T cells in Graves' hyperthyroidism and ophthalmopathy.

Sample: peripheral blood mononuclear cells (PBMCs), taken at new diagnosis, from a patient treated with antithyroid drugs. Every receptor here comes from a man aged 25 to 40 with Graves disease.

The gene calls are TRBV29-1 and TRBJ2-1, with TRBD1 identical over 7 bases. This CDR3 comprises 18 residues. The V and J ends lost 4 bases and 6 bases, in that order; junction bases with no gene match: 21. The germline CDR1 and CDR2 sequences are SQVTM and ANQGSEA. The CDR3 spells CSVAKGAGQYRAGNEQFF. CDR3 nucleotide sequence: TGCAGCGTTGCGAAGGGGGCAGGCCAATACCGCGCCGGCAATGAGCAGTTCTTC.

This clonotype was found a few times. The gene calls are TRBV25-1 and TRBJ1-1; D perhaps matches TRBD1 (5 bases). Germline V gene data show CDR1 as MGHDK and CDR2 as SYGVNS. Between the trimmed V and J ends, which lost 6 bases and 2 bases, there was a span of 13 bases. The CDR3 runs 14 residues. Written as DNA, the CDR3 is TGTGCCAGCAGGCGGCGGGACTTCAACACTGAAGCTTTCTTT. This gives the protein CASRRRDFNTEAFF.

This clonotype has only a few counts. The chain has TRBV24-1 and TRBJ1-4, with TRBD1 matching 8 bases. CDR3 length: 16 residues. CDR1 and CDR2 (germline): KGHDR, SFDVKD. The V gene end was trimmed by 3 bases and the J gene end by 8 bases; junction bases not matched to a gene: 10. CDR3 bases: TGTGCCACCAGTGATGGAATCAGGGGGCTTGGGGAAAAACTGTTTTTT. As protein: CATSDGIRGLGEKLFF.

The CDR3 spells CASSDTGFGGYTF. The CDR3 DNA reads TGTGCCAGCAGCGACACAGGATTTGGTGGCTACACCTTC. The rearrangement joins TRBV25-1 to TRBJ1-2; perhaps TRBD1 as D (5 bases). Germline CDR1 MGHDK, CDR2 SYGVNS. V lost 6 bases and J lost 7, with 15 bases in between. This CDR3 has 13 residues.

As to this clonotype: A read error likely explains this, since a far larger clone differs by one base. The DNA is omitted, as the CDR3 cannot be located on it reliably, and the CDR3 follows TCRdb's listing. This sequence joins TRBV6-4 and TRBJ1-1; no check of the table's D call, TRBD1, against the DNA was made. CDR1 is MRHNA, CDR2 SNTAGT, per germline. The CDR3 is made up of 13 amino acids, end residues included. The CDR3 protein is CATRFGPGTETFF.

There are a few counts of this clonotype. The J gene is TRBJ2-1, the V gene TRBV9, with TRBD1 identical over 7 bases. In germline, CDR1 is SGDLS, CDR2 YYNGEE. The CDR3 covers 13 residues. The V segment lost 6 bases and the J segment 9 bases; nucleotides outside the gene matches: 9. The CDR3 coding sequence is TGTGCCAGCACCCCTGACCGGGACAGTGAGCAGTTCTTC. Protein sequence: CASTPDRDSEQFF.

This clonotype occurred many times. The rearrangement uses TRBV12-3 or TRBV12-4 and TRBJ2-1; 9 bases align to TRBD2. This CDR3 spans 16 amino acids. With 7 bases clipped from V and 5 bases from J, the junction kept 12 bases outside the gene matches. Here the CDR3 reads CASTPNSGRKNNEQFF. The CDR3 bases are TGTGCCAGCACCCCCAATAGCGGGAGAAAGAACAATGAGCAGTTCTTC.

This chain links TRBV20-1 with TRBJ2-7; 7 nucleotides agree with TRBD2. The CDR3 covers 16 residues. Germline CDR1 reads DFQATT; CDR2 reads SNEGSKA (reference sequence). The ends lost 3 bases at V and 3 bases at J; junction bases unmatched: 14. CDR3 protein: CSASASGRAPFYEQYF. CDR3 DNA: TGCAGTGCTAGTGCGAGTGGGAGGGCCCCATTCTACGAGCAGTACTTC.

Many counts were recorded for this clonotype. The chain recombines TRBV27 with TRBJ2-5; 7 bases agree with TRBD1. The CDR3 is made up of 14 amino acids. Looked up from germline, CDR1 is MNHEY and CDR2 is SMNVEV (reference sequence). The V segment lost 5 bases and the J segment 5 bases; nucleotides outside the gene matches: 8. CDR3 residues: CASSRRQGRETQYF. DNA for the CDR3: TGTGCCAGCAGTCGGAGACAGGGAAGGGAGACCCAGTACTTC.

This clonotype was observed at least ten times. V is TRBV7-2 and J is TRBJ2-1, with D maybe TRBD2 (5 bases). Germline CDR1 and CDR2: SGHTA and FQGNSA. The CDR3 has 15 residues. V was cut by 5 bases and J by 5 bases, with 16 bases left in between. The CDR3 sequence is CASSLWRAVNNEQFF. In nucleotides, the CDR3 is TGTGCCAGCAGCCTATGGAGAGCGGTCAACAATGAGCAGTTCTTC. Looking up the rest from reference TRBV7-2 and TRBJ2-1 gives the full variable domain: GAGVSQSPSNKVTEKGKDVELRCDPISGHTALYWYRQSLGQGLEFLIYFQGNSAPDKSGLPSDRFSAERTGGSVSTLTIQRTQQEDSAVYLCASSLWRAVNNEQFFGPGTRLTVL.

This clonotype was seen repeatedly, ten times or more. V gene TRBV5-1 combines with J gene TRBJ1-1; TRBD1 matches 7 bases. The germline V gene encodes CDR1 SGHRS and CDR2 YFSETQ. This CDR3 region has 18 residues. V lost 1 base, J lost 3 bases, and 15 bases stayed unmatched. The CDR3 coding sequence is TGCGCCAGCAGCTTGCGGTTATTGACAGGGAGGTATGACACTGAAGCTTTCTTT. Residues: CASSLRLLTGRYDTEAFF. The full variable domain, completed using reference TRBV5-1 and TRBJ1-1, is KAGVTQTPRYLIKTRGQQVTLSCSPISGHRSVSWYQQTPGQGLQFLFEYFSETQRNKGNFPGRFSGRQFSNSRSEMNVSTLELGDSALYLCASSLRLLTGRYDTEAFFGQGTRLTVV.

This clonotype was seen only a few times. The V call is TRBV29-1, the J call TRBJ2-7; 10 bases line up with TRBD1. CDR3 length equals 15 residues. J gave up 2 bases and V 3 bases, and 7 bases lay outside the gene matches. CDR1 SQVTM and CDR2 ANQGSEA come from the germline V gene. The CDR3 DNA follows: TGCAGCGTTGAGGGGTGGGGACAGGGGACCTACGAGCAGTACTTC. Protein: CSVEGWGQGTYEQYF.

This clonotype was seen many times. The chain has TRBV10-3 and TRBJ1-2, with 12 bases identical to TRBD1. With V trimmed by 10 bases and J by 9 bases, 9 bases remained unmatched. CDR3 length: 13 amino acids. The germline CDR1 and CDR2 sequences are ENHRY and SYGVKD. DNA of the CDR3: TGTGCCAGCTCCGGGACAGGGGGCGCCAGCTACACCTTC. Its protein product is CASSGTGGASYTF.

CDR3: CASSESDEQYF. DNA for the CDR3: TGCGCCAGCAGTGAGTCGGATGAGCAGTACTTC. The chain employs TRBV10-1 and TRBJ2-7; D remains unclear. CDR3 length equals 11 residues. The germline V gene encodes CDR1 WNHNN and CDR2 SYGVQD (reference sequence). V dropped 0 bases and J dropped 7 bases, with 4 bases sitting between them.